This TCR beta chain appears in the sequencing data of a study of cytomegalovirus exposure and HLA in healthy donors. Study-level results: 87-base-pair reads could not separate some V segments, including TRBV6-2 and TRBV6-3. In a later analysis, DRB1 alleles had the most associated TCRs; HLA-C alleles the fewest.

This clone occurred once. Its specificity is not known. With 60 Vbeta and 13 Jbeta primers, the PCR was carried out. Assay: immunoSEQ multiplex PCR; the TCRdb copy retains only in-frame clones and omits some. The table records 110,000 or so clones, approximately 76% of them present only once. The length of the CDR3 is 15 residues. Trimming removed 4 bases from V and 3 bases from J, with 17 bases in between. Germline CDR1 is SGHDT and CDR2 is YYEEEE. The chain carries TRBV5-6 and TRBJ2-7, with D possibly matching TRBD2 (6 bases). This receptor was obtained from a man between 50 and 59 years old in good health and CMV-seropositive. Source material: PBMCs. The CDR3 spells CASSTVGGAGYEQYF. For the CDR3, the DNA is TGTGCCAGCAGCACTGTTGGAGGGGCTGGCTACGAGCAGTACTTC. The whole variable domain, filled in from reference TRBV5-6 and TRBJ2-7, reads DAGVTQSPTHLIKTRGQQVTLRCSPKSGHDTVSWYQQALGQGPQFIFQYYEEEERQRGNFPDRFSGHQFPNYSSELNVNALLLGDSALYLCASSTVGGAGYEQYFGPGTRLTVT.